The rows below give T cell receptor beta chains drawn from one sample of a study of T cell changes during pregnancy in multiple sclerosis. Only in-frame clones appear in the TCRdb table, and some are missing; sequencing was by immunoSEQ multiplex PCR. This sample has tens of thousands of clones, with about 88% found just once. The specimen was CD4+ T cells from peripheral blood mononuclear cells, collected in the second trimester of pregnancy. The receptor source for this set is a female donor with multiple sclerosis, enrolled in a pregnancy study. The CDR3 runs from the conserved cysteine through the conserved F or W.

V | CDR3
TRBV9 | CASSVEQVSGELFF
TRBV10-3 | CAISEVLTGGSGNTIYF
TRBV2 | CASSDGLGQGASDTQYF
TRBV14 | CASSQVGRLEAFF
TRBV6-6 | CASRSRDRDNQPQHF
TRBV28 | CASRERGIYEQYF
TRBV10-2 | CASRLGSGLSYEQYF
TRBV10-3 | CATEGRLSGNTIYF
TRBV28 | CASRAPGLAHRVQYF
TRBV11-3 | CASSFQGSVAIF